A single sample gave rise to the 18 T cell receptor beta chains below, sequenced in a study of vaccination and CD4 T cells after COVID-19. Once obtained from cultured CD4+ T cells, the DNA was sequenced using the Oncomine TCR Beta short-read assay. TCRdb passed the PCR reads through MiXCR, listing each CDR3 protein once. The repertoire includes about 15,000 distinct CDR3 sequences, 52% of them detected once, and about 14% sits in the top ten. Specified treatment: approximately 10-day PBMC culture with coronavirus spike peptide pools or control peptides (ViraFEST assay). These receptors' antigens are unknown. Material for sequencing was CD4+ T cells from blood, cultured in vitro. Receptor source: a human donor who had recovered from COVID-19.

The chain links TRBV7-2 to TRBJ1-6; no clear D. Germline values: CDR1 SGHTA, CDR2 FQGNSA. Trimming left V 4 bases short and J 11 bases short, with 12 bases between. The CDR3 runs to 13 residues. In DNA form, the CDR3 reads TGTGCCAGCAGCTCACGAACGTCCACACCCCTCCACTTT. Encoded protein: CASSSRTSTPLHF.

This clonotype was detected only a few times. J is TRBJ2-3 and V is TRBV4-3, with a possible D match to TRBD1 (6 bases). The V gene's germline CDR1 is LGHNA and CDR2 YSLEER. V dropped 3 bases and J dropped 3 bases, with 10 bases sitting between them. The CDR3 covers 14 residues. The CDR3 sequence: CASSHRGLTDTQYF. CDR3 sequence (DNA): TGCGCCAGCAGCCACAGGGGTTTGACAGATACGCAGTATTTT.

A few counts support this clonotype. The CDR3 loop is CASRPTKWTPEAFF. As DNA, the CDR3 is TGTGCCAGCAGGCCCACAAAGTGGACGCCAGAAGCTTTCTTT. The chain employs TRBV27 and TRBJ1-1; the D is unclear. V was cut by 6 bases and J by 8 bases, with 19 bases left in between. Germline-derived CDR1 and CDR2 are MNHEY and SMNVEV (reference sequence). The CDR3 is 14 amino acids.

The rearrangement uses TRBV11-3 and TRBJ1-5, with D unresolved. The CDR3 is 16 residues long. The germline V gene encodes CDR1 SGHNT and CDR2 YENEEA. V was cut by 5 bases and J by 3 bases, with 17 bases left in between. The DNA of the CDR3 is TGTGCCAGCAGCCCGACGGTCAACCCAATCAATCAGCCCCAGCATTTT. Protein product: CASSPTVNPINQPQHF. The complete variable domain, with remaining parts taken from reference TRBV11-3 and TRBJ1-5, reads EAGVVQSPRYKIIEKKQPVAFWCNPISGHNTLYWYLQNLGQGPELLIRYENEEAVDDSQLPKDRFSAERLKGVDSTLKIQPAELGDSAVYLCASSPTVNPINQPQHFGDGTRLSIL.

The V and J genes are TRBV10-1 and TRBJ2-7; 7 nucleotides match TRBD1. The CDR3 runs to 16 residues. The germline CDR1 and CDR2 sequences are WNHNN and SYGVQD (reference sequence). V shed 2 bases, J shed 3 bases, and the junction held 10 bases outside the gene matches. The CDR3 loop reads CASSEVPETGYYEQYF. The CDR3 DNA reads TGCGCCAGCAGTGAGGTTCCCGAGACAGGGTACTACGAGCAGTACTTC.

The CDR3 DNA follows: TGTGCCAGCAGCCCATCCAGCCGCCAGCCCCAGCATTTT. Translating it yields CASSPSSRQPQHF. The V and J genes are TRBV11-2 and TRBJ1-5; D gene unclear. CDR3 length equals 13 residues. Trimming left V 5 bases short and J 7 bases short, with 12 bases between. Per germline, CDR1 SGHAT and CDR2 FQNNGV.

The CDR3 protein is CASMRTGSNYGYTF. CDR3 nucleotides: TGTGCCAGCATGCGGACAGGCTCTAACTATGGCTACACCTTC. This chain joins TRBV6-2 or TRBV6-3 and TRBJ1-2, with 7 bases fitting TRBD1. In germline, CDR1 is MNHEY, CDR2 SVGEGT. V lost 7 bases to trimming and J lost 0 bases; unmatched junction nucleotides: 5. The CDR3 runs to 14 residues.

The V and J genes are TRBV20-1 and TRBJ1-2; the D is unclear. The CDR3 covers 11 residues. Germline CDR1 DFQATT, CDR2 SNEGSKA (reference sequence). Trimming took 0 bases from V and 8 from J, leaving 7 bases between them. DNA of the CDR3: TGCAGTGCTAGAGAGGGGAGGGGCTACACCTTC. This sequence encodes CSAREGRGYTF.

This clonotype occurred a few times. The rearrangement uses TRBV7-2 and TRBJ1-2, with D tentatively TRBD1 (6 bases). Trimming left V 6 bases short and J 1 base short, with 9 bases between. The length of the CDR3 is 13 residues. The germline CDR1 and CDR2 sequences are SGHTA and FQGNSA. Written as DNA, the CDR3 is TGTGCCAGCAGTCCGGACAGTAACTATGGCTACACCTTC. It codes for CASSPDSNYGYTF.

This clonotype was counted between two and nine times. CDR3 coding DNA: TGTGCCAGCAGCTTACCAAGCGGCTACGAGCAGTACTTC. It yields the protein CASSLPSGYEQYF. The chain couples TRBV7-9 to TRBJ2-7, with D perhaps TRBD2 (5 bases). This CDR3 has 13 residues. V was pared by 2 bases and J by 3 bases, with 8 bases between. Germline loops: CDR1 SEHNR, CDR2 FQNEAQ (reference sequence).

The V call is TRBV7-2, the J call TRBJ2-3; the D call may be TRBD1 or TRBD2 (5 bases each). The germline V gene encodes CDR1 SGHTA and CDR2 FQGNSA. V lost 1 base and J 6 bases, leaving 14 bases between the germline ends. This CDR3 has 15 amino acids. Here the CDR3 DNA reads TGTGCCAGCAGCTTAGTTAGGTCGAGGGGTGATACGCAGTATTTT. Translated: CASSLVRSRGDTQYF.

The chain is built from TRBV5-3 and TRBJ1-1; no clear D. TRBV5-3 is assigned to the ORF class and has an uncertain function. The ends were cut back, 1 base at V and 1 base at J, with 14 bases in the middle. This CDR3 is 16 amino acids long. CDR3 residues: CARSLRNGRANTEAFF. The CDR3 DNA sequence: TGTGCCAGAAGCTTGCGGAATGGGCGGGCGAACACTGAAGCTTTCTTT.

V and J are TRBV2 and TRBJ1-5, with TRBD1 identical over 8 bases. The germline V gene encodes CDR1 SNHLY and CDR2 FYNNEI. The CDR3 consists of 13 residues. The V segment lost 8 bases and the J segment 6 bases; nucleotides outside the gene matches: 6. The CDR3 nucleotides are TGTGCCAGCGGGGACAGGTCGGTTCAGCCCCAGCATTTT. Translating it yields CASGDRSVQPQHF.

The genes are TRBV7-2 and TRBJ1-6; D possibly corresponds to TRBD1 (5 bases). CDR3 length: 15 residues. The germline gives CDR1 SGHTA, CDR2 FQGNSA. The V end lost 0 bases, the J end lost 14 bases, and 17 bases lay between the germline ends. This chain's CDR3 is CASSLARDARVTLHF. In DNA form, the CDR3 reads TGTGCCAGCAGCTTAGCCCGGGACGCTCGGGTGACCCTCCACTTT.

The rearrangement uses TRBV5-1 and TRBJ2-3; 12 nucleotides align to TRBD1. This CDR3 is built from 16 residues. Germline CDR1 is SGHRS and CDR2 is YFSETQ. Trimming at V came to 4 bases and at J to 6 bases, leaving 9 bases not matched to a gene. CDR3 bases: TGCGCCAGCAGCATGACCGGGACAGGGGGCAGGGATACGCAGTATTTT. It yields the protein CASSMTGTGGRDTQYF. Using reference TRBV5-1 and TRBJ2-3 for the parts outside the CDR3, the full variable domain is KAGVTQTPRYLIKTRGQQVTLSCSPISGHRSVSWYQQTPGQGLQFLFEYFSETQRNKGNFPGRFSGRQFSNSRSEMNVSTLELGDSALYLCASSMTGTGGRDTQYFGPGTRLTVL.

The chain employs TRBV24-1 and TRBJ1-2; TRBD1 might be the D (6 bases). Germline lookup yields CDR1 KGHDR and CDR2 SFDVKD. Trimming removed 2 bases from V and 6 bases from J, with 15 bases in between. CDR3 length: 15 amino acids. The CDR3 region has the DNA TGTGCCACCAGTGATTCCTGGGGGCATGAAGATGGCTACACCTTC. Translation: CATSDSWGHEDGYTF.

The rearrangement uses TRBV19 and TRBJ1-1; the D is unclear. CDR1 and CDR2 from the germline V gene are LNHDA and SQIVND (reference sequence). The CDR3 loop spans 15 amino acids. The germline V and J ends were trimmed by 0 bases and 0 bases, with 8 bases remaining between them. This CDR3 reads CASSIDSVMNTEAFF. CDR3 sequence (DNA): TGTGCCAGTAGTATAGACTCGGTAATGAACACTGAAGCTTTCTTT.

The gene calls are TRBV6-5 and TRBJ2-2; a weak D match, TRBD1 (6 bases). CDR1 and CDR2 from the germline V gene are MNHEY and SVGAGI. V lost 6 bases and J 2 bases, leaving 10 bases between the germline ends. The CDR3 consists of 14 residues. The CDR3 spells CASRYRENTGELFF. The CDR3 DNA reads TGTGCCAGCAGGTACAGGGAAAACACCGGGGAGCTGTTTTTT.